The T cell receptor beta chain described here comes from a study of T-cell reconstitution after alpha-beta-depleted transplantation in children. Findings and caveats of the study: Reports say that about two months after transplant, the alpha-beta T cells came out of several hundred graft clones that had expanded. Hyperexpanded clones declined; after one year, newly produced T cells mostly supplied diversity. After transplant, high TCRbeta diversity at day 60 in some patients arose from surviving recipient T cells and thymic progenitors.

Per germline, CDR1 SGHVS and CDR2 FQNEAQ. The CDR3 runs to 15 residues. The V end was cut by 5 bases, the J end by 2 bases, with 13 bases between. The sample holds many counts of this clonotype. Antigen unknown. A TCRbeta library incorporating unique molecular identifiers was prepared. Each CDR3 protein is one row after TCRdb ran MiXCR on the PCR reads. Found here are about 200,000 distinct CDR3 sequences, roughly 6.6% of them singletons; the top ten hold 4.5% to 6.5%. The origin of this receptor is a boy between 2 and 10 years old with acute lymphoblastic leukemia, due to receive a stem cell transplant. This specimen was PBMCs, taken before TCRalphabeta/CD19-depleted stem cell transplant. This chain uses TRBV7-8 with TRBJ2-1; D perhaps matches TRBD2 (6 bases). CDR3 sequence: CASSITGTAYNEQFF. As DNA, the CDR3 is TGTGCCAGCAGCATCACTGGGACTGCCTACAATGAGCAGTTCTTC.